This T cell receptor (beta chain) was recorded in a study of beta chain features in type 1 diabetes. Looking at the study overall: All samples combined gave 90 million to 130 million sorted cells for examination.

The V gene end was trimmed by 2 bases and the J gene end by 4 bases; junction bases not matched to a gene: 12. CDR1 is LGHNA and CDR2 is YSLEER in the germline V gene. This CDR3 region has 18 residues. This clone occurred a few times. Its antigen is not identified. Notes on the study in general: Type 1 diabetes patients had moderately but significantly shorter TCRB CDR3s in all four CD4+ subsets. Reduced insertions and increased deletions marked VDJ junctions in type 1 diabetes patients.

Per donor, one heparinised blood draw averaged approximately 110 mL. Populations isolated by sorting all had purity greater than 95%. The authors reverse transcribed all of the isolated RNA, so sequencing captured expressed TCRB transcripts. Some clones are missing from TCRdb's copy, which holds only in-frame ones; the method was immunoSEQ multiplex PCR. This sample carries around 710,000 clones, around an eighth of them seen once, and the ten largest clones take more than 0.09%. The chain couples TRBV4-3 to TRBJ2-5; TRBD2 matches at 11 bases. The origin of this receptor is a young man with type 1 diabetes. Material for sequencing was naive CD4+ T cells from blood. The DNA for the CDR3 is TGCGCCAGCAGCCAAAGCCTAGCGGGGGGCGATAGGCTAGAGACCCAGTACTTC. Translating it yields CASSQSLAGGDRLETQYF.